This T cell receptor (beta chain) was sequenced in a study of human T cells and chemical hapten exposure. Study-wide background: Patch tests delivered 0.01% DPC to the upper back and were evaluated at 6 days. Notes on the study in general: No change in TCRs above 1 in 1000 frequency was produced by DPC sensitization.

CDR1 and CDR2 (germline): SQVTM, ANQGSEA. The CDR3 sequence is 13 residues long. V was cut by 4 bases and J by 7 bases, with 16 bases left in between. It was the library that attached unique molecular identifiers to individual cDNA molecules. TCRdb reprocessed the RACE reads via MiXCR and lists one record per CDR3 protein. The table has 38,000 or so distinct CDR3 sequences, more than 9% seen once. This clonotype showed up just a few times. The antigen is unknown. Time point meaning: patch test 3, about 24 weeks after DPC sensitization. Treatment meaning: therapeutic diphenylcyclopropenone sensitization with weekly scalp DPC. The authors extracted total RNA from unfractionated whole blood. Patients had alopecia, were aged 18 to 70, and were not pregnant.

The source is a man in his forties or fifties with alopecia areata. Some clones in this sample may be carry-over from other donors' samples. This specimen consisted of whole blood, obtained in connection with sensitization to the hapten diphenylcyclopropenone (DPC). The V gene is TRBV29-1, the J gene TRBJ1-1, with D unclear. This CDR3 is CSVVRQDAVEAFF. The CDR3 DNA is TGCAGCGTTGTGCGTCAGGACGCGGTTGAAGCTTTCTTT.